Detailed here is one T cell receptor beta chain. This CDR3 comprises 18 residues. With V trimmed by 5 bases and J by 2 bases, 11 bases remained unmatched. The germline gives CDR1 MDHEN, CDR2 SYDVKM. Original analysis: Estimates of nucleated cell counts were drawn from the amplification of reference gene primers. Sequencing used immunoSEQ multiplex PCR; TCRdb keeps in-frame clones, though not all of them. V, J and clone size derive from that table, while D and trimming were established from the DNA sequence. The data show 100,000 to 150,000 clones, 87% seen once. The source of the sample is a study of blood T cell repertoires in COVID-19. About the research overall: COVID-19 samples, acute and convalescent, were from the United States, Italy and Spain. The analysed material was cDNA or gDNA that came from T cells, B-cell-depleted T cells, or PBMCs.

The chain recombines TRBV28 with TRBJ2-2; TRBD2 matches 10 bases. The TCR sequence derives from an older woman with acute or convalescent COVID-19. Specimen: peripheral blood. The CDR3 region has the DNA TGTGCCAGCAGTCCATTCCCAGCGGGAGGGTCTAACACCGGGGAGCTGTTTTTT. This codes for CASSPFPAGGSNTGELFF.